Listed below are T cell receptor beta chains from one sample, sequenced in a study of a mutant IDH1 vaccine in newly diagnosed glioma. Their antigens are not known. Profiled with immunoSEQ multiplex PCR; TCRdb holds only in-frame clones, not every one. Here the sample spans around 69,000 clones, around 90% being singletons. This sample comprised PBMCs, obtained from a glioma patient whose treatment included an IDH1 peptide vaccine. The receptors here all came from a man between 25 and 39 years old with glioma. Each CDR3 is given with its conserved first and last residue. The D gene is left open where the match is weak. The size field is filled for only some rows; it gives once, few, many or a size class.

D	size	V	J	CDR3	DNA
.	.	TRBV4-1	TRBJ2-5	CASSLLGQAGGTQYF	TGCGCCAGCAGCCTTCTTGGACAGGCGGGGGGGACCCAGTACTTC
.	.	TRBV19	TRBJ2-7	CASSGELTRDSLYEQYF	TGTGCCAGTAGTGGGGAGTTGACTAGGGACAGCCTCTACGAGCAGTACTTC
.	.	TRBV30	TRBJ2-2	CAWRHSTGELFF	TGTGCCTGGAGACATTCCACCGGGGAGCTGTTTTTT
.	.	TRBV18	TRBJ1-6	CASSPLAGEVVNSPLHF	TGTGCCAGCTCACCACTTGCAGGGGAAGTCGTTAATTCACCCCTCCACTTT
.	.	TRBV6-5	TRBJ1-2	CASSPDRNYGYTF	TGTGCCAGCAGTCCGGACCGTAACTATGGCTACACCTTC
TRBD1	.	TRBV9	TRBJ1-4	CASSVRTGTNEKLFF	TGTGCCAGCAGCGTGCGGACAGGGACTAATGAAAAACTGTTTTTT
TRBD1	.	TRBV5-1	TRBJ2-1	CASSNTGTGARNEQFF	TGCGCCAGCAGCAATACCGGGACAGGGGCCCGCAATGAGCAGTTCTTC
.	.	TRBV11-2	TRBJ1-1	CASSLVSANTEAFF	TGTGCCAGCAGCTTAGTTTCGGCGAACACTGAAGCTTTCTTT
TRBD1	.	TRBV28	TRBJ1-1	CASSLWLTGGTEAFF	TGTGCCAGCAGTTTATGGTTGACAGGGGGAACTGAAGCTTTCTTT
TRBD1	.	TRBV7-2	TRBJ2-7	CATQGSLYEQYF	TGTGCCACACAGGGGAGCCTCTACGAGCAGTACTTC
.	.	TRBV11-2	TRBJ2-7	CASSLLRGNIYEQYF	TGTGCCAGCAGCTTGCTCAGGGGAAATATCTACGAGCAGTACTTC
TRBD2	.	TRBV5-6	TRBJ2-1	CASSTSGGRWGEQFF	TGTGCCAGCAGCACCTCGGGGGGGCGATGGGGTGAGCAGTTCTTC
TRBD2	.	TRBV7-8	TRBJ2-5	CASSLGLLASETQYF	TGTGCCAGCAGCTTGGGATTACTAGCGTCAGAGACCCAGTACTTC
.	.	TRBV5-1	TRBJ1-3	CASRPAGGESGNTIYF	TGCGCCAGCAGACCTGCCGGCGGAGAGTCTGGAAACACCATATATTTT
.	.	TRBV2	TRBJ2-7	CASRTDVDEQYF	TGTGCCAGCAGAACAGATGTTGACGAGCAGTACTTC
.	few	TRBV15	TRBJ1-1	CATSRGGTGNTEAFF	TGTGCCACCAGCAGAGGTGGTACAGGGAACACTGAAGCTTTCTTT
.	once	TRBV27	TRBJ2-5	CASSWTGDQETQYF	TGTGCCAGCAGTTGGACGGGGGACCAAGAGACCCAGTACTTC
.	.	TRBV2	TRBJ1-5	CASSEARGQPQHF	TGTGCCAGCAGTGAAGCGCGGGGTCAGCCCCAGCATTTT
.	few	TRBV9	TRBJ1-6	CASSTRWERSPLHF	TGTGCCAGCAGCACCCGCTGGGAGAGGTCACCCCTCCACTTT
.	.	TRBV6-1	TRBJ2-7	CASSEEIYEQYF	TGTGCCAGCAGTGAAGAGATATACGAGCAGTACTTC
.	.	TRBV27	TRBJ2-1	CASSLWGLRDEQFF	TGTGCCAGCAGTTTATGGGGGCTGAGGGATGAGCAGTTCTTC
.	once	TRBV29-1	TRBJ2-1	CSVEGGEQFF	TGCAGCGTTGAAGGGGGCGAGCAGTTCTTC
.	.	TRBV18	TRBJ2-3	CASSPIMTSRGYGPDTQYF	TGTGCCAGCTCGCCAATAATGACATCAAGGGGGTATGGGCCAGATACGCAGTATTTT
TRBD2	.	TRBV5-1	TRBJ2-3	CASSLGASGGSSTDTQYF	TGCGCCAGCAGCTTGGGTGCTAGCGGGGGCTCTAGCACAGATACGCAGTATTTT
.	.	TRBV6-5	TRBJ2-7	CASSSGVSLHEQYF	TGTGCCAGCAGTTCGGGGGTGTCCCTCCACGAGCAGTACTTC
TRBD1	.	TRBV19	TRBJ1-2	CASSIGTGGGNGYTF	TGTGCCAGTAGTATTGGTACAGGGGGAGGCAATGGCTACACCTTC
.	few	TRBV7-2	TRBJ2-7	CASSFRRTATYEQYF	TGTGCCAGCAGCTTTCGTCGGACAGCAACTTACGAGCAGTACTTC
TRBD1	.	TRBV7-2	TRBJ2-3	CASSLRTGWTDTQYF	TGTGCCAGCAGCCTACGGACAGGGTGGACAGATACGCAGTATTTT